This passage covers 25 T cell receptor beta chains from one sample sequenced in a study of blood T cell repertoires in COVID-19. Assay used: immunoSEQ multiplex PCR; TCRdb lists only in-frame clones, some missing. The sample lists 250,000 to 300,000 clones; nearly 90% were seen once. Material: peripheral blood. The receptors were sampled from a woman aged 55-70 years with COVID-19, enrolled during active disease.

The V and J genes are TRBV6-2 or TRBV6-3 and TRBJ2-6, with 8 bases identical to TRBD1. Germline lookup yields CDR1 MNHEY and CDR2 SVGEGT. Trimming took 5 bases from V and 0 from J; bases not matched to a gene: 15. The CDR3 runs 20 residues. CDR3 in DNA: TGTGCCAGCAGTCCACACGGACAGGGCCCAGGAGGCTCTGGGGCCAACGTCCTGACTTTC. It translates to CASSPHGQGPGGSGANVLTF.

This clone came up once. The V call is TRBV7-3, the J call TRBJ2-2, with D maybe TRBD1 (7 bases). The germline gives CDR1 SGHTA, CDR2 FQGTGA. Deletions cut 5 bases from V and 3 bases from J, with 13 bases between. CDR3 length: 15 residues. CDR3 coding DNA: TGTGCCAGCAGCCCAGGGGGGACGGACACCGGGGAGCTGTTTTTT. Translated: CASSPGGTDTGELFF.

This chain uses TRBV27 with TRBJ1-1; the D is unclear. V dropped 3 bases and J dropped 0 bases, with 8 bases sitting between them. The CDR3 totals 14 residues. Germline CDR1 MNHEY, CDR2 SMNVEV (reference sequence). In DNA form, the CDR3 reads TGTGCCAGCAGTTTGACACAGATGAACACTGAAGCTTTCTTT. Its translation: CASSLTQMNTEAFF.

The chain employs TRBV6-4 and TRBJ1-1; D may be TRBD1 (5 bases). CDR1 MRHNA and CDR2 SNTAGT come from the germline V gene. This CDR3 is 14 amino acids long. With 0 bases removed from V and 8 bases from J, the gap between germline ends came to 13 bases. For the CDR3, the DNA is TGTGCCAGCAGTGACTCACAGGTGGCAGGAGAAGCTTTCTTT. It codes for CASSDSQVAGEAFF.

V usage is TRBV19 and J usage is TRBJ1-2; tentatively, D is TRBD1 (5 bases). Germline V gene data show CDR1 as LNHDA and CDR2 as SQIVND (reference sequence). Trimming pared 5 bases from V and 4 bases from J, leaving 14 bases between. This CDR3 contains 14 residues. CDR3 DNA sequence: TGTGCCAGTAGTTCCCAGGGTCGAGGCTATGGCTACACCTTC. Residues: CASSSQGRGYGYTF.

This clone was picked up a small number of times. V is TRBV28 and J is TRBJ1-6; the match to TRBD1 covers 7 bases. CDR3 length: 14 amino acids. CDR1 MDHEN and CDR2 SYDVKM come from the germline V gene. V lost 6 bases to trimming and J lost 9 bases; unmatched junction nucleotides: 8. This chain's CDR3 is CASSPEGASSPLHF. DNA for the CDR3: TGTGCCAGCAGCCCCGAGGGGGCGAGTTCACCCCTCCACTTT.

The chain couples TRBV4-3 to TRBJ2-1, with D possibly matching TRBD2 (7 bases). Trimming took off 3 bases at V and 11 bases at J, with 20 bases between the two ends. Germline values: CDR1 LGHNA, CDR2 YSLEER. The CDR3 totals 15 residues. CDR3 region: CASSQVGGGPQKQFF. DNA for the CDR3: TGCGCCAGCAGCCAGGTAGGGGGGGGACCCCAGAAGCAGTTCTTC.

This clone was counted between two and nine times. The chain uses TRBV7-6 and TRBJ1-6; 8 nucleotides line up with TRBD1. In germline, CDR1 is SGHVS, CDR2 FNYEAQ. The CDR3 loop spans 16 amino acids. The trim removed 1 base at V and 5 bases at J, leaving 4 bases unmatched. This CDR3 is CASSLVQGANNSPLHF. CDR3 bases: TGTGCCAGCAGCTTAGTGCAGGGGGCAAATAATTCACCCCTCCACTTT.

The chain is built from TRBV5-4 and TRBJ1-2; 9 bases are shared with TRBD1. V gave up 0 bases and J gave up 14 bases; unmatched junction bases: 8. Germline CDR1 reads SGHNT; CDR2 reads YYREEE (reference sequence). The CDR3 length is 13 residues. CDR3 in DNA: TGTGCCAGCAGCTTGGTAGGGACAGGGAGGAAAACCTTC. Encoded protein: CASSLVGTGRKTF.

This clone showed up just a few times. The chain is built from TRBV4-3 and TRBJ1-5; 7 nucleotides match TRBD1. The germline V gene has CDR1 LGHNA and CDR2 YSLEER. The trim removed 4 bases at V and 0 bases at J, leaving 6 bases unmatched. This CDR3 is 16 amino acids long. The CDR3 sequence: CASSPGGPYSNQPQHF. The CDR3 DNA is TGCGCCAGCAGCCCAGGGGGGCCGTATAGCAATCAGCCCCAGCATTTT.

V usage is TRBV19 and J usage is TRBJ1-2; TRBD1 agrees at 7 bases. Germline V lookup: CDR1 LNHDA, CDR2 SQIVND (reference sequence). The length of the CDR3 is 15 residues. The V and J ends lost 7 bases and 2 bases, in that order; junction bases with no gene match: 10. The DNA of the CDR3 is TGTGCCAGTAAGGAAAACAGGGGACCAAACTATGGCTACACCTTC. Translation: CASKENRGPNYGYTF.

The chain employs TRBV18 and TRBJ1-1, with D tentatively TRBD1 (5 bases). The CDR3 consists of 14 residues. Germline V gene data show CDR1 as KGHSH and CDR2 as LQKENI. Trimming cost V 1 base and J 1 base, with 7 bases left between them. CDR3 sequence reads: CASSPQQENTEAFF. In DNA form, the CDR3 reads TGTGCCAGCTCACCACAACAGGAGAACACTGAAGCTTTCTTT.

This sequence joins TRBV7-2 and TRBJ2-1, with 7 bases aligning to TRBD2. This CDR3 spans 12 amino acids. CDR1 and CDR2 (germline): SGHTA, FQGNSA. After removal of 2 bases from V and 11 bases from J, the junction contained 3 bases not matched to a gene. CDR3 residues: CASSLRTRQQFF. CDR3 nucleotides: TGTGCCAGCAGCTTAAGGACTAGACAGCAGTTCTTC.

The chain links TRBV24-1 to TRBJ2-1; 9 bases line up with TRBD2. Trimming removed 3 bases from V and 3 bases from J; junction bases left unmatched: 5. Germline lookup yields CDR1 KGHDR and CDR2 SFDVKD. CDR3 length: 16 amino acids. Written as DNA, the CDR3 is TGTGCCACCAGTGATGACGCTAGCGGGAACTACAATGAGCAGTTCTTC. Translating it yields CATSDDASGNYNEQFF.

This clone showed up just once. The CDR3 DNA reads TGTGCCATCATCCCCGACGGGGCCTACGAGCAGTACTTC. Its protein product is CAIIPDGAYEQYF. The rearrangement uses TRBV10-3 and TRBJ2-7; maybe TRBD2 (5 bases). Germline CDR1 is ENHRY and CDR2 is SYGVKD. The CDR3 is 13 residues long. With 7 bases removed from V and 2 bases from J, the gap between germline ends came to 12 bases.

The V call is TRBV14, the J call TRBJ2-5; 8 positions match TRBD1. Trimming at V came to 4 bases and at J to 4 bases, leaving 8 bases not matched to a gene. The germline V gene has CDR1 SGHDN and CDR2 FVKESK. The CDR3 sequence is 15 residues long. CDR3 coding DNA: TGTGCCAGCAGCCCGGGGACAGGCCTCGGAGAGACCCAGTACTTC. Translated, it gives CASSPGTGLGETQYF.

The chain has TRBV5-1 and TRBJ2-2; 8 nucleotides line up with TRBD1. Germline CDR1 is SGHRS and CDR2 is YFSETQ. This CDR3 region has 16 residues. J gave up 2 bases and V 0 bases, and 3 bases lay outside the gene matches. DNA for the CDR3: TGCGCCAGCAGCTTGGGCGGACAGGGCAACACCGGGGAGCTGTTTTTT. Residues: CASSLGGQGNTGELFF.

The chain recombines TRBV7-2 with TRBJ1-2; TRBD1 might be the D (5 bases). V lost 5 bases and J 4 bases, leaving 17 bases between the germline ends. Germline V CDR1 and CDR2: SGHTA, FQGNSA. CDR3 size: 15 residues. The CDR3 nucleotides read TGTGCCAGCAGCCCCGAACCGACAGAAGCCTATGGCTACACCTTC. Its translation: CASSPEPTEAYGYTF.

The chain is built from TRBV24-1 and TRBJ2-3, with D possibly being TRBD2 (6 bases). Germline CDR1 KGHDR, CDR2 SFDVKD. V dropped 12 bases and J dropped 3 bases, with 18 bases sitting between them. The CDR3 contains 14 residues. CDR3 in amino acids: CAPPGGGGTDTQYF. As DNA, the CDR3 is TGTGCCCCGCCGGGTGGGGGAGGAACAGATACGCAGTATTTT.

The chain employs TRBV7-9 and TRBJ1-2; TRBD1 matches at 7 bases. The germline V gene has CDR1 SEHNR and CDR2 FQNEAQ (reference sequence). CDR3 length: 16 residues. Trimming at V came to 7 bases and at J to 0 bases, leaving 11 bases not matched to a gene. Here the CDR3 DNA reads TGTGCCAGCACCCCGCCATCGACAGGGACTAACTATGGCTACACCTTC. This gives the protein CASTPPSTGTNYGYTF.

V and J are TRBV3-1 (or the pseudogene TRBV3-2) and TRBJ1-1; D is perhaps TRBD1 (5 bases). V gave up 4 bases and J gave up 3 bases, with 15 bases separating them. This CDR3 comprises 15 residues. In germline, CDR1 is LGHDT, CDR2 YNNKEL (reference sequence). The CDR3 region is CASSPNRRPYTEAFF. CDR3 bases: TGTGCCAGCAGCCCAAACAGGCGACCGTACACTGAAGCTTTCTTT.

The rearrangement joins TRBV7-9 to TRBJ1-2; D not resolved. The CDR3 runs to 17 residues. In germline, CDR1 is SEHNR, CDR2 FQNEAQ (reference sequence). The germline V and J ends were trimmed by 4 bases and 6 bases, with 24 bases remaining between them. CDR3: CASSSPLSTRRTNGYTF. CDR3 nucleotide sequence: TGTGCCAGCAGCTCCCCCTTATCGACTCGGCGCACAAATGGCTACACCTTC.

This chain connects TRBV6-6 to TRBJ1-4; 9 positions match TRBD1. The CDR3 sequence is 15 residues long. CDR1 and CDR2 (germline): MNHNY, SVGAGI (reference sequence). J lost 5 bases, V lost 6 bases, and 7 bases had no gene match. The CDR3 nucleotides are TGTGCCAGCAGCCCAAGAGGACAGGGGAATGAAAAACTGTTTTTT. It encodes CASSPRGQGNEKLFF.

The table lists this clone with a few counts. The chain has TRBV5-6 and TRBJ1-1; TRBD1 aligns across 8 bases. Germline values: CDR1 SGHDT, CDR2 YYEEEE. The CDR3 contains 16 residues. V was clipped by 5 bases and J by 1 base; unmatched bases: 10. As DNA, the CDR3 is TGTGCCAGCAGTACAACCGTACAGGGGGGGAACACTGAAGCTTTCTTT. Translated: CASSTTVQGGNTEAFF.

The chain joins TRBV9 to TRBJ2-5, with 8 bases identical to TRBD2. CDR1 and CDR2 (germline): SGDLS, YYNGEE. V shed 0 bases and J 4 bases; nucleotides not matched to a gene: 5. The CDR3 length is 15 residues. As DNA, the CDR3 is TGTGCCAGCAGCGTAGAGAGGACTAGCAGAGAGACCCAGTACTTC. This encodes CASSVERTSRETQYF. The full variable domain, rest sourced from reference TRBV9 and TRBJ2-5, is DSGVTQTPKHLITATGQRVTLRCSPRSGDLSVYWYQQSLDQGLQFLIQYYNGEERAKGNILERFSAQQFPDLHSELNLSSLELGDSALYFCASSVERTSRETQYFGPGTRLLVL.